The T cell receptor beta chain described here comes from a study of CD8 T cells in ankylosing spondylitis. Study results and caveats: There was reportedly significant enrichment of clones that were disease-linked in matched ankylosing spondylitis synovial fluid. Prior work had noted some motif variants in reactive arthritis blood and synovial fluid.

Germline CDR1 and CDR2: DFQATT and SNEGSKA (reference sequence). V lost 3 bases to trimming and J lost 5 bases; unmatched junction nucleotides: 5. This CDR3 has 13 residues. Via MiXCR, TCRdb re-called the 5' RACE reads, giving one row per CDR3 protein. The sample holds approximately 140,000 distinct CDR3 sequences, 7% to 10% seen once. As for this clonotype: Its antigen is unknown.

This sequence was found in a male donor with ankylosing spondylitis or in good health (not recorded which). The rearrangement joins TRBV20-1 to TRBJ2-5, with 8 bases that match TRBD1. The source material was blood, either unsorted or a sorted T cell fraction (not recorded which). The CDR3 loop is CSARQGALETQYF. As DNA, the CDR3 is TGCAGTGCTAGGCAGGGGGCGTTGGAGACCCAGTACTTC.